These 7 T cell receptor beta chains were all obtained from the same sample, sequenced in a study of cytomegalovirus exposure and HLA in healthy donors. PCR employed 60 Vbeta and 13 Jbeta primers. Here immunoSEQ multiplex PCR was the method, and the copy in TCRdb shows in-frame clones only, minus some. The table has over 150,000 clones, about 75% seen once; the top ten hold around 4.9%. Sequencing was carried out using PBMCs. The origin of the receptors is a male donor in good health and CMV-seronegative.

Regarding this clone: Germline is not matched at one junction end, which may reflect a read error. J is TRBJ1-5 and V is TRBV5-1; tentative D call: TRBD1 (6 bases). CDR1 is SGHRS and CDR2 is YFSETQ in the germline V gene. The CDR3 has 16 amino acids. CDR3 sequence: CASSLGEGDSNQPQHF. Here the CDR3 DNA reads TGCGCCAGCAGCTTGGGAGAGGGGGATAGCAATCAGCCTCAGCATTTT.

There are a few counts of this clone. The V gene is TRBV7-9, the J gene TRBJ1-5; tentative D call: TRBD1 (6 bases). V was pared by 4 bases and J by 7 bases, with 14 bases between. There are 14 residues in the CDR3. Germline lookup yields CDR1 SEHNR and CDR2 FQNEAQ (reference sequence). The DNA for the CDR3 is TGTGCCAGCAGCTGGGACCAAAGGGGGCAGCCCCAGCATTTT. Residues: CASSWDQRGQPQHF.

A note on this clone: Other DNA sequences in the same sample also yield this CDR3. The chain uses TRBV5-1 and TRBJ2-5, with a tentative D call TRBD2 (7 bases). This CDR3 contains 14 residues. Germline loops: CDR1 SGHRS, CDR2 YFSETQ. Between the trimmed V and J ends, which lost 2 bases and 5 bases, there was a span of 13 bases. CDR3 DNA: TGCGCCAGCAGCTTCGGGGGGCCCGGGGAGACCCAGTACTTC. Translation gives CASSFGGPGETQYF. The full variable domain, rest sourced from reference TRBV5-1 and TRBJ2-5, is KAGVTQTPRYLIKTRGQQVTLSCSPISGHRSVSWYQQTPGQGLQFLFEYFSETQRNKGNFPGRFSGRQFSNSRSEMNVSTLELGDSALYLCASSFGGPGETQYFGPGTRLLVL.

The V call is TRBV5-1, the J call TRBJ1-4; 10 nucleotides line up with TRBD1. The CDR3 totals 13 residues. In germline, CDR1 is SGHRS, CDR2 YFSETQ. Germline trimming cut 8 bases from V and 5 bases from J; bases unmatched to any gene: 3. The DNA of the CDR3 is TGCGCCAGACCGGGACAGGGGAATGAAAAACTGTTTTTT. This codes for CARPGQGNEKLFF.

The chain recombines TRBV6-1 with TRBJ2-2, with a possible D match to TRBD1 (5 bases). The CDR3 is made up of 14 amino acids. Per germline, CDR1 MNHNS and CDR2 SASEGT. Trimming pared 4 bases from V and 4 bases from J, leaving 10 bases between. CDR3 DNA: TGTGCCAGCAGTGGACAGAGATTCACCGGGGAGCTGTTTTTT. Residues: CASSGQRFTGELFF.

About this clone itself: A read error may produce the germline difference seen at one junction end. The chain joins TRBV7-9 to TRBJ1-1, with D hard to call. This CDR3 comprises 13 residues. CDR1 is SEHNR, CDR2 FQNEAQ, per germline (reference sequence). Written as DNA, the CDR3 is TGTTCCAGCAGCTTAGAAGCGGACACTGAAGCTTTCTTT. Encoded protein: CSSSLEADTEAFF.

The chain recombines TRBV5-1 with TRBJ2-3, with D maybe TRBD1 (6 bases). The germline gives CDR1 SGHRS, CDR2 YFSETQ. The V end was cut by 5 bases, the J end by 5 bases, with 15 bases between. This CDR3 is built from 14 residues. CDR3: CASRLQGIGDTQYF. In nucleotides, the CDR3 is TGCGCCAGCAGGTTACAGGGAATTGGAGATACGCAGTATTTT.